The 20 T cell receptor beta chains listed next were all sequenced from one sample in a study of a mutant IDH1 vaccine in newly diagnosed glioma. Specified time point: week 47, end of study. In every dose of vaccine, 300 ug of mutant IDH1 20-mer peptide was given alongside topical imiquimod. No antigen is known for these receptors. Clones were sequenced by immunoSEQ multiplex PCR, and TCRdb holds only the in-frame ones, with some missing. In the table there are 45,000 to 65,000 clones, about 61% of which are singletons. The source material was peripheral blood mononuclear cells (PBMCs), sampled from a glioma patient whose treatment included an IDH1 peptide vaccine. The receptors come from a man aged 40-49 years with glioma. Some clones in this sample may be carry-over from other donors' samples.

This clone was counted only a few times. The rearrangement joins TRBV5-6 to TRBJ1-6, with D possibly matching TRBD1 (5 bases). Looked up from germline, CDR1 is SGHDT and CDR2 is YYEEEE. V shed 0 bases and J shed 4 bases, with 11 bases lying between them. The CDR3 is made up of 16 amino acids. This chain's CDR3 is CASSLDEYRYNSPLHF. The CDR3 DNA is TGTGCCAGCAGCTTGGATGAATACAGGTATAATTCACCCCTCCACTTT.

The chain recombines TRBV6-5 with TRBJ2-5; D is unresolved. Deletions cut 0 bases from V and 5 bases from J, with 16 bases between. This CDR3 is built from 16 residues. Germline-derived CDR1 and CDR2 are MNHEY and SVGAGI. The CDR3 spells CASSYSQHPIVETQYF. The CDR3 coding sequence is TGTGCCAGCAGTTACTCACAACACCCGATTGTGGAGACCCAGTACTTC.

The table lists this clone with a few counts. Within the sample, other DNA sequences also encode this same CDR3. The chain couples TRBV2 to TRBJ2-2; D is possibly TRBD2 (5 bases). The CDR3 contains 15 residues. CDR1 and CDR2 (germline): SNHLY, FYNNEI. The V end was cut by 2 bases, the J end by 2 bases, with 9 bases between. In DNA, the CDR3 is TGTGCCAGCAGTGAATCCCTAGCCAACACCGGGGAGCTGTTTTTT. This sequence encodes CASSESLANTGELFF.

V usage is TRBV10-3 and J usage is TRBJ2-4, with D perhaps assigned TRBD1 or TRBD2 (5 bases each). The CDR3 loop spans 13 amino acids. V lost 4 bases and J lost 6, with 10 bases in between. The germline V gene has CDR1 ENHRY and CDR2 SYGVKD. CDR3 DNA sequence: TGTGCCATCAGTGGGTCAGGGACAAACATTCAGTACTTC. Translated, it gives CAISGSGTNIQYF.

This clone came up a few times. The gene calls are TRBV6-6 and TRBJ1-2, with D uncertain. V was shortened by 1 base and J by 3 bases, with 6 bases between the two germline ends. Germline V gene data show CDR1 as MNHNY and CDR2 as SVGAGI (reference sequence). The length of the CDR3 is 13 residues. The CDR3 loop reads CASSYFEDYGYTF. For the CDR3, the DNA is TGTGCCAGCAGTTACTTCGAAGACTATGGCTACACCTTC.

This clone turned up a few times. The rearrangement joins TRBV5-1 to TRBJ2-5, with 9 nucleotides matching TRBD1. CDR3 length: 16 amino acids. Per the germline V gene, CDR1 is SGHRS and CDR2 is YFSETQ. Unmatched junction bases numbered 8, after V lost 0 bases and J lost 5 bases. In DNA form, the CDR3 reads TGCGCCAGCAGCTTGGGGGGACAGGGACTGGGGGAGACCCAGTACTTC. Its translation is CASSLGGQGLGETQYF.

CDR3 DNA: TGTGCCAGCAGCCAAGGGGGCTTCTTTAATCAGCCCCAGCATTTT. Protein product: CASSQGGFFNQPQHF. This chain uses TRBV16 with TRBJ1-5; D might be TRBD1 (6 bases). Germline V gives CDR1 KGHSY, CDR2 FQNENV. V lost 2 bases and J lost 4, with 12 bases in between. The CDR3 runs to 15 residues.

The DNA for the CDR3 is TGTGCCAGCAGCCAAGGACTAGCGGGGGCCCAAGAGACCCAGTACTTC. Its protein is CASSQGLAGAQETQYF. This sequence joins TRBV7-9 and TRBJ2-5, with 13 bases identical to TRBD2. The CDR3 has 16 residues. CDR1 is SEHNR, CDR2 FQNEAQ, per germline (reference sequence). With 5 bases clipped from V and 1 base from J, the junction kept 4 bases outside the gene matches.

V gene TRBV7-8 combines with J gene TRBJ1-1; 7 bases line up with TRBD1. Germline CDR1 and CDR2: SGHVS and FQNEAQ. This CDR3 is 14 amino acids long. Trimming cost V 2 bases and J 7 bases; bases outside gene matches: 7. Here the CDR3 DNA reads TGTGCCAGCAGCTTAAGGGACAGCAGCATTGAAGCTTTCTTT. Its translation is CASSLRDSSIEAFF.

This clone was counted once. The chain links TRBV19 to TRBJ1-4; 7 bases map to TRBD1. The CDR3 is 13 amino acids. Germline CDR1 LNHDA, CDR2 SQIVND (reference sequence). The trim removed 7 bases at V and 8 bases at J, leaving 7 bases unmatched. The CDR3 loop reads CASTRSRGEKLFF. In DNA, the CDR3 is TGTGCCAGTACGCGAAGCAGGGGGGAAAAACTGTTTTTT.

The J gene is TRBJ1-1, the V gene TRBV7-2; possible D gene TRBD1, 5 bases. Trimming cost V 5 bases and J 4 bases, with 26 bases left between them. The CDR3 length is 18 residues. CDR1 SGHTA and CDR2 FQGNSA come from the germline V gene. Here the CDR3 reads CASSGATRNTRWGTEAFF. The CDR3 DNA is TGTGCCAGCAGCGGGGCCACCCGAAACACTCGATGGGGCACTGAAGCTTTCTTT.

The chain joins TRBV7-9 to TRBJ2-2; D call uncertain. Trimming cost V 2 bases and J 7 bases, with 5 bases left between them. Germline loops: CDR1 SEHNR, CDR2 FQNEAQ (reference sequence). This CDR3 is 12 amino acids long. CDR3 coding DNA: TGTGCCAGCAGCTTATCCTTCGGGGAGCTGTTTTTT. Translated: CASSLSFGELFF.

The J gene is TRBJ2-7, the V gene TRBV21-1; the table's D call, TRBD2, has no DNA check behind it. TRBV21-1 is deemed a pseudogene. This CDR3 has 15 residues. The CDR3 DNA reads as TGTGCCAGCAGCTTGAGCGGGGGAAGAGGGTACGAGCAGTACTTC. Its protein is CASSLSGGRGYEQYF.

This rearrangement joins TRBV2 to TRBJ2-3; unclear D gene. CDR1 is SNHLY, CDR2 FYNNEI, per germline. This CDR3 comprises 15 residues. V was shortened by 0 bases and J by 6 bases, with 13 bases between the two germline ends. The CDR3 DNA follows: TGTGCCAGCAGTGAAGCGCTTGGGGTTGGTGATACGCAGTATTTT. This codes for CASSEALGVGDTQYF.

As for this clone: Mismatch with germline at one junction end may stem from a read error. V and J are TRBV19 and TRBJ2-7; the match to TRBD2 covers 9 bases. CDR3 length: 16 residues. Germline CDR1 is LNHDA and CDR2 is SQIVND (reference sequence). The CDR3 protein is CASSVTLAGFSHEQYF. CDR3 nucleotide sequence: TGTGCCAGTAGTGTAACGCTAGCGGGGTTCTCCCACGAGCAGTACTTC.

Regarding this clone: Relative to the germline gene, one junction end is altered; a read error may explain this. The chain has TRBV25-1 and TRBJ1-1, with D tentatively TRBD1 (5 bases). This CDR3 is built from 14 residues. CDR1 is MGHDK and CDR2 is SYGVNS in the germline V gene. The CDR3 loop reads CASSEYQEGTEAFF. The CDR3 nucleotides read TGTGCCAGCAGTGAATATCAGGAGGGGACTGAGGCTTTCTTT.

This chain links TRBV9 with TRBJ1-4; no clear D gene. Germline CDR1 and CDR2: SGDLS and YYNGEE. This CDR3 comprises 16 residues. Trimming stripped 0 bases from V and 0 bases from J, with 9 bases between. The DNA for the CDR3 is TGTGCCAGCAGCGTAGGCTCAGGAGCAACTAATGAAAAACTGTTTTTT. Its protein product is CASSVGSGATNEKLFF. Supplemented by reference TRBV9 and TRBJ1-4, the full variable domain reads DSGVTQTPKHLITATGQRVTLRCSPRSGDLSVYWYQQSLDQGLQFLIQYYNGEERAKGNILERFSAQQFPDLHSELNLSSLELGDSALYFCASSVGSGATNEKLFFGSGTQLSVL.

The chain employs TRBV19 and TRBJ2-2; possibly TRBD2 for D (6 bases). The CDR3 has 16 residues. V was clipped by 5 bases and J by 5 bases, with 18 bases between them. Germline V CDR1 and CDR2: LNHDA, SQIVND (reference sequence). Written as DNA, the CDR3 is TGTGCCAGTAGTCCCCTTACCCCAGGGAGGACCGGGGAGCTGTTTTTT. Amino acid sequence: CASSPLTPGRTGELFF. The whole variable domain, remainder taken from reference TRBV19 and TRBJ2-2, is DGGITQSPKYLFRKEGQNVTLSCEQNLNHDAMYWYRQDPGQGLRLIYYSQIVNDFQKGDIAEGYSVSREKKESFPLTVTSAQKNPTAFYLCASSPLTPGRTGELFFGEGSRLTVL.

The chain couples TRBV29-1 to TRBJ2-7; maybe TRBD1 (6 bases). The CDR3 length is 14 residues. Germline assignment: CDR1 SQVTM and CDR2 ANQGSEA. The ends were cut back, 5 bases at V and 4 bases at J, with 18 bases in the middle. The CDR3 DNA reads as TGCAGCGTTATCGGTTCAGGGGCGATATACGAGCAGTACTTC. It translates to CSVIGSGAIYEQYF.

The rearrangement joins TRBV5-4 to TRBJ2-1; D not certain. The CDR3 has 15 residues. The ends were cut back, 4 bases at V and 2 bases at J, with 13 bases in the middle. Germline-derived CDR1 and CDR2 are SGHNT and YYREEE (reference sequence). Here the CDR3 DNA reads TGTGCCAGCAGCCCCCGGGTTAATACCTACAATGAGCAGTTCTTC. It specifies CASSPRVNTYNEQFF.